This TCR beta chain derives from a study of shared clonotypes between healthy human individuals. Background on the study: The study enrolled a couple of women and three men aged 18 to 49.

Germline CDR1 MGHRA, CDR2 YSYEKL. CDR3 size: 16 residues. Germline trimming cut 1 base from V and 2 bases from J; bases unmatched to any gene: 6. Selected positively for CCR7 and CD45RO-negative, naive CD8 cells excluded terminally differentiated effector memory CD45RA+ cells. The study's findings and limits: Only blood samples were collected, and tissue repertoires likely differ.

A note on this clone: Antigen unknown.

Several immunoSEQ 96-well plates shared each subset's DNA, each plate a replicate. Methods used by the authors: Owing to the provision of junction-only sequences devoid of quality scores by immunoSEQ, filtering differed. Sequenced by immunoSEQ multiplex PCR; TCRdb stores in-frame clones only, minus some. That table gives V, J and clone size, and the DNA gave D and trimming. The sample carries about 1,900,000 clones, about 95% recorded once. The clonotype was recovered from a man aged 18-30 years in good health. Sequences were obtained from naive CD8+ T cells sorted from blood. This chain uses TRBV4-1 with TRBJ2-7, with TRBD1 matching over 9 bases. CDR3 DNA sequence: TGCGCCAGCAGCCAAGGGGGACAGGGCTTGACCTACGAGCAGTACTTC. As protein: CASSQGGQGLTYEQYF.